Listed below are T cell receptor beta chains from one sample, sequenced in a study of blood T cell repertoires in COVID-19. This table comes from immunoSEQ multiplex PCR, and its TCRdb copy is limited to in-frame clones, with some not included. The data contain some 160,000 clones, approximately 83% of them seen just once; the ten biggest clones take up approximately 1.4%. Sample: peripheral blood. The receptors derive from a human donor in a cohort sampled during active COVID-19. Each CDR3 is given with its conserved first and last residue. D genes are given only for firm matches. Where a row states a size, it is once, few, many or the class of an expanded clone; other rows omit it.

CDR3aa: CASGNRGTVYGYTF; CDR3nt: TGTGCCAGCGGGAATCGGGGGACAGTCTATGGCTACACCTTC; len: 14; j_gene: TRBJ1-2; d_gene: TRBD1; abundance: -; v_gene: TRBV27
CDR3aa: CASSAGTGNTEAFF; CDR3nt: TGCGCCAGCAGTGCCGGGACAGGGAACACTGAAGCTTTCTTT; len: 14; j_gene: TRBJ1-1; d_gene: TRBD1; abundance: -; v_gene: TRBV10-1
CDR3aa: CASSPQDRVNGYTF; CDR3nt: TGTGCCAGCAGCCCTCAGGACAGGGTGAATGGCTACACCTTC; len: 14; j_gene: TRBJ1-2; d_gene: TRBD1; abundance: -; v_gene: TRBV11-2
CDR3aa: CASSYGRDSNTEAFF; CDR3nt: TGTGCCAGCAGTTATGGCAGGGATTCGAACACTGAAGCTTTCTTT; len: 15; j_gene: TRBJ1-1; d_gene: -; abundance: once; v_gene: TRBV6-5
CDR3aa: CASSLMGSSYEQYF; CDR3nt: TGTGCCAGCAGCTTAATGGGCAGCTCCTACGAGCAGTACTTC; len: 14; j_gene: TRBJ2-7; d_gene: -; abundance: -; v_gene: TRBV11-1
CDR3aa: CASSIEGYGANVLTF; CDR3nt: TGCGCCAGCAGCATCGAGGGATATGGGGCCAACGTCCTGACTTTC; len: 15; j_gene: TRBJ2-6; d_gene: -; abundance: -; v_gene: TRBV5-1
CDR3aa: CSVRDFNEQFF; CDR3nt: TGCAGCGTTAGAGACTTCAATGAGCAGTTCTTC; len: 11; j_gene: TRBJ2-1; d_gene: -; abundance: once; v_gene: TRBV29-1
CDR3aa: CASSSRTSSETQYF; CDR3nt: TGTGCCAGCAGTTCTAGGACTAGCAGTGAGACCCAGTACTTC; len: 14; j_gene: TRBJ2-5; d_gene: TRBD2; abundance: few; v_gene: TRBV27
CDR3aa: CASSRRESRTEAFF; CDR3nt: TGTGCCAGCAGCCGGAGGGAGTCACGAACTGAAGCTTTCTTT; len: 14; j_gene: TRBJ1-1; d_gene: -; abundance: -; v_gene: TRBV3-1/TRBV3-2
CDR3aa: CASSSGQGAPPASREQYF; CDR3nt: TGTGCCAGCAGCTCCGGACAGGGGGCTCCCCCCGCTTCTAGGGAGCAGTACTTC; len: 18; j_gene: TRBJ2-7; d_gene: TRBD1; abundance: -; v_gene: TRBV7-2
CDR3aa: CASSLGLAGVTQYF; CDR3nt: TGTGCCAGCAGCTTAGGACTAGCGGGAGTGACCCAGTACTTC; len: 14; j_gene: TRBJ2-5; d_gene: TRBD2; abundance: -; v_gene: TRBV7-2
CDR3aa: CASGLVPGLAGGATGELFF; CDR3nt: TGTGCTAGTGGTTTGGTACCGGGACTAGCGGGAGGCGCTACCGGGGAGCTGTTTTTT; len: 19; j_gene: TRBJ2-2; d_gene: TRBD2; abundance: -; v_gene: TRBV12-5
CDR3aa: CATSDPGQGAETQYF; CDR3nt: TGTGCCACCAGTGATCCCGGACAGGGGGCCGAGACCCAGTACTTC; len: 15; j_gene: TRBJ2-5; d_gene: TRBD1; abundance: -; v_gene: TRBV24-1
CDR3aa: CASSLNRIYEQYF; CDR3nt: TGTGCCAGCAGCTTGAACAGAATCTACGAGCAGTACTTC; len: 13; j_gene: TRBJ2-7; d_gene: -; abundance: -; v_gene: TRBV5-5
CDR3aa: CASSPRQGYSYEQYF; CDR3nt: TGTGCCAGCTCACCGAGGCAGGGATACTCCTACGAGCAGTACTTC; len: 15; j_gene: TRBJ2-7; d_gene: -; abundance: -; v_gene: TRBV18
CDR3aa: CASSLGQGEQYF; CDR3nt: TGTGCCAGCAGTTTGGGACAGGGAGAGCAGTACTTC; len: 12; j_gene: TRBJ2-7; d_gene: TRBD1; abundance: -; v_gene: TRBV28
CDR3aa: CASSQVGGGYSTDTQYF; CDR3nt: TGCGCCAGCAGCCAAGTCGGCGGGGGGTATAGCACAGATACGCAGTATTTT; len: 17; j_gene: TRBJ2-3; d_gene: TRBD2; abundance: -; v_gene: TRBV4-3
CDR3aa: CASSGTGYTFDTQYF; CDR3nt: TGTGCCAGCAGCGGGACAGGGTACACTTTCGATACGCAGTATTTT; len: 15; j_gene: TRBJ2-3; d_gene: TRBD1; abundance: -; v_gene: TRBV7-2
CDR3aa: CASSLVQGGNYEQYF; CDR3nt: TGTGCCAGCAGCTTAGTACAGGGTGGTAACTACGAGCAGTACTTC; len: 15; j_gene: TRBJ2-7; d_gene: -; abundance: -; v_gene: TRBV7-8
CDR3aa: CSASTRGVYGYTF; CDR3nt: TGCAGTGCTAGTACCCGGGGTGTATATGGCTACACCTTC; len: 13; j_gene: TRBJ1-2; d_gene: -; abundance: once; v_gene: TRBV20-1
CDR3aa: CASSQDGGHYEQYF; CDR3nt: TGTGCCAGCAGCCAAGATGGGGGACACTACGAGCAGTACTTC; len: 14; j_gene: TRBJ2-7; d_gene: -; abundance: -; v_gene: TRBV3-1/TRBV3-2
CDR3aa: CASTDSGHQSYEQYF; CDR3nt: TGTGCCAGCACCGACTCGGGACACCAGTCCTACGAGCAGTACTTC; len: 15; j_gene: TRBJ2-7; d_gene: -; abundance: -; v_gene: TRBV6-5
CDR3aa: CASSPPARGRAGELFF; CDR3nt: TGTGCCAGCTCACCACCGGCCAGGGGGCGAGCCGGGGAGCTGTTTTTT; len: 16; j_gene: TRBJ2-2; d_gene: TRBD1; abundance: -; v_gene: TRBV18
CDR3aa: CASSFFGGGQFF; CDR3nt: TGTGCCAGCAGCTTCTTCGGAGGCGGGCAGTTCTTC; len: 12; j_gene: TRBJ2-1; d_gene: -; abundance: -; v_gene: TRBV5-6
CDR3aa: CASSGIRTGNYGYTF; CDR3nt: TGTGCCAGCAGTGGAATCAGGACAGGAAACTATGGCTACACCTTC; len: 15; j_gene: TRBJ1-2; d_gene: TRBD1; abundance: -; v_gene: TRBV6-2/TRBV6-3
CDR3aa: CASSQGTSGAQETQYF; CDR3nt: TGTGCCAGCAGCCAAGGGACTAGCGGGGCCCAAGAGACCCAGTACTTC; len: 16; j_gene: TRBJ2-5; d_gene: TRBD2; abundance: few; v_gene: TRBV3-1/TRBV3-2
CDR3aa: CASSIGATYEQYF; CDR3nt: TGTGCCAGTAGTATAGGAGCCACCTACGAGCAGTACTTC; len: 13; j_gene: TRBJ2-7; d_gene: -; abundance: -; v_gene: TRBV19
CDR3aa: CAITSGLAGPRTDTQYF; CDR3nt: TGTGCCATCACCTCGGGACTAGCGGGGCCGAGGACAGATACGCAGTATTTT; len: 17; j_gene: TRBJ2-3; d_gene: TRBD2; abundance: -; v_gene: TRBV10-3
CDR3aa: CASSRQTSGSQTDTQYF; CDR3nt: TGTGCCAGCAGCCGCCAAACTAGCGGGAGTCAGACAGATACGCAGTATTTT; len: 17; j_gene: TRBJ2-3; d_gene: TRBD2; abundance: -; v_gene: TRBV5-4